Presented here are 14 T cell receptor beta chains from one specimen sequenced in a study of cytomegalovirus exposure and HLA in healthy donors. Using immunoSEQ multiplex PCR, the repertoire was profiled, and TCRdb retains in-frame clones only, with some absent. The repertoire holds 200,000 to 250,000 clones, with more than 75% as singletons. Sequencing was done on a sample of PBMCs. The origin of the receptors is a woman younger than 35 in good health and CMV-seropositive.

This clone was detected a few times. The CDR3 bases are TGTGCCAGCAGTGATCCTTCGGACAGTGAAAAACTGTTTTTT. Its translation is CASSDPSDSEKLFF. The V call is TRBV25-1, the J call TRBJ1-4; D is possibly TRBD1 (6 bases). Between the trimmed V and J ends, which lost 3 bases and 7 bases, there was a span of 12 bases. The germline V gene encodes CDR1 MGHDK and CDR2 SYGVNS. The CDR3 contains 14 residues.

The chain joins TRBV29-1 to TRBJ1-1; a possible D gene is TRBD1 (5 bases). Trimming removed 6 bases at V and 4 bases at J, with 15 bases between. Germline assignment: CDR1 SQVTM and CDR2 ANQGSEA. The CDR3 length is 13 residues. The CDR3 loop reads CSVQGGESTEAFF. DNA for the CDR3: TGCAGCGTCCAAGGAGGGGAGTCCACTGAAGCTTTCTTT.

The gene calls are TRBV6-1 and TRBJ2-7; 9 bases map to TRBD1. Germline CDR1 reads MNHNS; CDR2 reads SASEGT. Trimming removed 3 bases from V and 1 base from J; junction bases left unmatched: 10. The CDR3 consists of 17 residues. The CDR3 DNA follows: TGTGCCAGCAGTGATGACAGGGGGAGAAGCGGGTCCTACGAGCAGTACTTC. Translated: CASSDDRGRSGSYEQYF.

The V and J genes are TRBV6-1 and TRBJ1-5; D might be TRBD1 (5 bases). The V end was cut by 7 bases, the J end by 0 bases, with 13 bases between. The germline CDR1 and CDR2 sequences are MNHNS and SASEGT. CDR3 length equals 15 residues. The CDR3 reads CASTLDSYSNQPQHF. The CDR3 bases are TGTGCCAGCACCCTAGACAGTTATAGCAATCAGCCCCAGCATTTT.

V usage is TRBV4-1 and J usage is TRBJ2-7, with D possibly being TRBD1 (5 bases). This CDR3 is 15 amino acids long. V shed 1 base and J shed 5 bases, with 15 bases lying between them. The germline V gene encodes CDR1 MGHRA and CDR2 YSYEKL. The CDR3 region has the DNA TGCGCCAGCAGCCAAGTCTCGGCAGGGTGGAACGAGCAGTACTTC. This translates into CASSQVSAGWNEQYF.

This clone was observed at least ten times. The V gene is TRBV19, the J gene TRBJ2-1, with 7 positions matching TRBD2. This CDR3 contains 15 residues. Unmatched junction bases numbered 6, after V lost 7 bases and J lost 0 bases. Germline assignment: CDR1 LNHDA and CDR2 SQIVND (reference sequence). This CDR3 reads CASTGTINSYNEQFF. The CDR3 bases are TGTGCCAGTACTGGGACTATAAACTCCTACAATGAGCAGTTCTTC.

This clone was seen only a few times. The J gene is TRBJ2-7, the V gene TRBV6-1, with a weak D call TRBD2 (5 bases). Trimming shortened V by 6 bases and J by 1 base, and 10 bases separated the two germline ends. The CDR3 loop spans 13 amino acids. Germline loops: CDR1 MNHNS, CDR2 SASEGT. Written as DNA, the CDR3 is TGTGCCAGCAGCCGAGCGGAGTCCTACGAGCAGTACTTC. It encodes CASSRAESYEQYF.

The gene calls are TRBV6-1 and TRBJ1-3; D gene ambiguous. Looked up from germline, CDR1 is MNHNS and CDR2 is SASEGT. Trimming took 5 bases from V and 0 from J, leaving 11 bases between them. The CDR3 has 15 residues. The CDR3 sequence is CASSHQQASGNTIYF. The CDR3 DNA reads TGTGCCAGCAGTCATCAGCAGGCCTCTGGAAACACCATATATTTT.

This sequence joins TRBV5-6 and TRBJ2-3, with 7 bases identical to TRBD1. Germline trimming cut 2 bases from V and 2 bases from J; bases unmatched to any gene: 5. This CDR3 is built from 15 residues. Germline V CDR1 and CDR2: SGHDT, YYEEEE. In DNA, the CDR3 is TGTGCCAGCAGCTTAACGGACAGGTTCACAGATACGCAGTATTTT. It is translated as CASSLTDRFTDTQYF.

The chain couples TRBV7-9 to TRBJ2-3, with TRBD2 matching 10 bases. Looked up from germline, CDR1 is SEHNR and CDR2 is FQNEAQ (reference sequence). The CDR3 is 16 amino acids. V lost 5 bases and J lost 4; bases outside the gene matches: 9. Here the CDR3 DNA reads TGTGCCAGCAGCCTCAGAGCGGGAGGGCAGGCAGATACGCAGTATTTT. Translated, it gives CASSLRAGGQADTQYF.

CDR3 sequence: CASTPRDLPYEQYF. The CDR3 coding sequence is TGTGCCAGCACCCCCAGGGACTTACCCTACGAGCAGTACTTC. This chain uses TRBV9 with TRBJ2-7, with D possibly TRBD2 on 6 matching bases. Germline lookup yields CDR1 SGDLS and CDR2 YYNGEE. V was trimmed by 6 bases and J by 2 bases, leaving 15 bases between them. CDR3 length: 14 amino acids. Complete variable domain (other parts from reference TRBV9 and TRBJ2-7): DSGVTQTPKHLITATGQRVTLRCSPRSGDLSVYWYQQSLDQGLQFLIQYYNGEERAKGNILERFSAQQFPDLHSELNLSSLELGDSALYFCASTPRDLPYEQYFGPGTRLTVT.

The V call is TRBV5-6, the J call TRBJ2-2; D gene uncertain. CDR3 length equals 12 residues. CDR1 and CDR2 (germline): SGHDT, YYEEEE. Trimming took 1 base from V and 5 from J, leaving 3 bases between them. The CDR3 loop reads CASSLLTGELFF. The CDR3 coding sequence is TGTGCCAGCAGCTTGTTAACCGGGGAGCTGTTTTTT.

The rearrangement links TRBV6-5 to TRBJ2-5; 8 positions agree with TRBD2. Germline V CDR1 and CDR2: MNHEY, SVGAGI. This CDR3 is built from 15 residues. V shed 4 bases, J shed 1 base, and the junction held 5 bases outside the gene matches. The CDR3 DNA is TGTGCCAGCAGTTCCCTAGCGGGCAGCCAAGAGACCCAGTACTTC. It is translated as CASSSLAGSQETQYF.

V and J are TRBV11-1 and TRBJ2-3, with 11 bases that match TRBD2. CDR1 and CDR2 (germline): SGHAT, FQDESV (reference sequence). This CDR3 has 18 residues. Trimming cost V 5 bases and J 1 base; bases outside gene matches: 11. The CDR3 bases are TGTGCCAGCAGCCGACTAGCGGGGAATACCTATCGCACAGATACGCAGTATTTT. Protein sequence: CASSRLAGNTYRTDTQYF.